The following is a TCR beta chain sequence with its context. The antigen is unknown. CD4+ cells of the naive, central memory, regulatory and stem cell-like memory types were sorted via CD45RO/CCR7/CD25/CD127/CD95/CD27. There are 13 residues in the CDR3. The germline V gene has CDR1 SGDLS and CDR2 YYNGEE. V was pared by 4 bases and J by 2 bases, with 8 bases between. What was sequenced were expressed TCRB transcripts, since all of the isolated RNA had been reverse transcribed. Method: immunoSEQ multiplex PCR; TCRdb's copy keeps in-frame clones and lacks some. The sample includes 200,000 to 250,000 clones, approximately 10% seen only once; the top ten take over 1%. The sample comes from a study of beta chain features in type 1 diabetes. Study outcomes and limitations: Patients showed naive, central memory and Treg TCRB repertoires that appeared more similar than those of healthy donors. cDNA-based sequencing might over-represent cells highly expressing TCR. There was a moderate but significant shortening of TCRB CDR3s in all four CD4+ subsets of Type 1 diabetes patients.

The chain uses TRBV9 and TRBJ2-3; D is undetermined. This receptor was identified in a man between 18 and 29 years old in good health. Material: central memory CD4+ T cells from blood. The CDR3 loop is CASSPSYTDTQYF. The CDR3 region has the DNA TGTGCCAGCAGCCCCTCTTACACAGATACGCAGTATTTT.